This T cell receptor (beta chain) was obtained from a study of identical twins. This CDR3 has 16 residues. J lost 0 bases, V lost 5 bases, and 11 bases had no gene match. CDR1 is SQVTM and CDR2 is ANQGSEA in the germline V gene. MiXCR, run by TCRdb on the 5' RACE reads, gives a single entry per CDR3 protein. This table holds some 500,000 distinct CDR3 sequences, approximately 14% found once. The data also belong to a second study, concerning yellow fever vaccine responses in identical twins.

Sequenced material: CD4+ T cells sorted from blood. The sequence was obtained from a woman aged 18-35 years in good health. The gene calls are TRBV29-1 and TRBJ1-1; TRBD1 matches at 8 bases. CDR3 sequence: CSVTGQGGSLNTEAFF. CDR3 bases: TGCAGCGTTACCGGACAGGGAGGTTCTTTGAACACTGAAGCTTTCTTT.